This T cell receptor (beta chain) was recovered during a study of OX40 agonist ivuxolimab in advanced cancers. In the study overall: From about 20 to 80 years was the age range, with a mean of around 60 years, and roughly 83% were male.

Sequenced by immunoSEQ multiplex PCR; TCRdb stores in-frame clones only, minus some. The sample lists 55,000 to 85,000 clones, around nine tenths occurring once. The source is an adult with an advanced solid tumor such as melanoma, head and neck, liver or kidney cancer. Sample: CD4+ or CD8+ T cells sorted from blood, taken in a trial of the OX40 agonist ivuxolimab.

The CDR3 reads CASSFRRGSYNEQFF. The CDR3, as DNA: TGTGCCAGCAGCTTTCGCCGCGGCTCCTACAATGAGCAGTTCTTC. This chain connects TRBV5-6 to TRBJ2-1, with D unresolved. This CDR3 has 15 amino acids. CDR1 is SGHDT and CDR2 is YYEEEE in the germline V gene. V shed 2 bases and J shed 0 bases, with 9 bases lying between them.